This T cell receptor (beta chain) was documented in a study of early T cells in non-severe SARS-CoV-2 infection. The wider study: Sequencing targeted bulk RNA from unsorted whole blood, leaving chains unpaired.

This clonotype has just a few counts. TCRdb ran MiXCR on the 5' RACE reads and lists one entry per CDR3 protein. Seen here are about 42,000 distinct CDR3 sequences, around 7% observed once, and the top ten hold 4% to 5.5%. This receptor was identified in an adult who was a healthcare worker with PCR-confirmed SARS-CoV-2 infection or an uninfected control (not recorded which). Input material: whole blood.

CDR3 sequence (DNA): TGTGCCAGCAGCCTCCTGGGGGGGACCACAGATACGCAGTATTTT. Its protein is CASSLLGGTTDTQYF. The chain combines TRBV11-2 with TRBJ2-3; 7 bases are a match to TRBD2. The CDR3 is made up of 15 amino acids. V lost 5 bases, J lost 2 bases, and 7 bases stayed unmatched. Germline V CDR1 and CDR2: SGHAT, FQNNGV.